Listed below are T cell receptor beta chains from one sample, sequenced in a study of post-analysis software for immune sequencing data. TCRdb reprocessed the PCR reads with MiXCR, giving one entry per CDR3 protein. The data contain roughly 650,000 distinct CDR3 sequences, approximately 59% of them singletons. Sequencing input: blood. The receptors derive from a girl under 10 years old with multiple sclerosis. CDR3s include the opening cysteine and the closing phenylalanine or tryptophan. The D gene is left open where the match is weak. The listing skips clone size in some rows; elsewhere it reads once, few, many or a size class.

v_gene,d_gene,j_gene,abundance,CDR3nt,CDR3aa
TRBV12-3/TRBV12-4,TRBD1,TRBJ1-2,few,TGTGCCAGCAGATTCCGGATCCGGGACAGGGAAGATTCGTACACCTTC,CASRFRIRDREDSYTF
TRBV4-2,-,TRBJ2-6,many,TGTGCCAGCAGCCAAGATAAGGGCTCTGGGGCCAACGTCCTGACTTTC,CASSQDKGSGANVLTF
TRBV29-1,TRBD2,TRBJ2-3,-,TGCAGCGGCATTCCGACCCAAATAGCGGGAGCGACAGATACGCAGTATTTT,CSGIPTQIAGATDTQYF
TRBV25-1,TRBD1,TRBJ2-3,-,TGTGCCAGCAGTGATTCACCGGGACAGGGTTCAGATACGCAGTATTTT,CASSDSPGQGSDTQYF
TRBV7-6,-,TRBJ1-2,-,TGTGCCAGCAGCCCTCCCGGGACGACTGGCTACACCTTC,CASSPPGTTGYTF
TRBV7-8,TRBD2,TRBJ2-7,-,TGTGCCAGCAGCTGGGACGGACTAGCGGGCTCCTACGAGCAGTACTTC,CASSWDGLAGSYEQYF
TRBV27,TRBD1,TRBJ1-2,-,TGTGCCAGCAGGGGACAGGGCCTTAACTATGGCTACACCTTC,CASRGQGLNYGYTF
TRBV5-1,-,TRBJ2-6,-,TGCGCCAGCAGCTTGGCGTCGGGGTCTGGGGCCAACGTCCTGACTTTC,CASSLASGSGANVLTF
TRBV6-5,-,TRBJ2-5,-,TGTGCCAGCAGTTACGAGAGGTCCCAAGAGACCCAGTACTTC,CASSYERSQETQYF
TRBV21-1,-,TRBJ2-7,-,TGTGCCAGCAGCAAAGTTCGGGACACCACTTCCTACGAGCAGTACTTC,CASSKVRDTTSYEQYF
TRBV11-2,-,TRBJ2-7,-,TGTGCCAGCAGCGAGAGTCTGGCCTACGAGCAGTACTTC,CASSESLAYEQYF
TRBV7-9,TRBD1,TRBJ1-5,-,TGTGCCAGCAGCCCCACAGACGGACAGGCCCAGCATTTT,CASSPTDGQAQHF
TRBV4-1,-,TRBJ2-3,-,TGCGCCAGCAGCCAAGTTGGGAGTACCACAGATACGCAGTATTTT,CASSQVGSTTDTQYF
TRBV4-3,TRBD1,TRBJ2-1,-,TGCGCCAGCAGCCAAGATATAGGACAGGGGGCCTACAATGAGCAGTTCTTC,CASSQDIGQGAYNEQFF
TRBV29-1,TRBD2,TRBJ2-1,-,TGCAGCGTTGAATGGCTAGCGGGGCCGACCGGATACAATGAGCAGTTCTTC,CSVEWLAGPTGYNEQFF
TRBV20-1,TRBD1,TRBJ2-1,-,TGCAGTGCTAGTCGGTCCGGGACAGTATACAATGAGCAGTTCTTC,CSASRSGTVYNEQFF
TRBV20-1,TRBD2,TRBJ2-7,few,TGCAGTGCTAGACTCGCGGGAGGGCCCTACGAGCAGTACTTC,CSARLAGGPYEQYF
TRBV2,TRBD1,TRBJ2-3,-,TGTGCCAGCAGGACCGGGACAGGGGGCGATACGCAGTATTTT,CASRTGTGGDTQYF
TRBV28,-,TRBJ1-1,-,TGTGCCAGCAGTTTATCCTGGGATGCTTTCTTT,CASSLSWDAFF
TRBV7-9,-,TRBJ2-5,few,TGTGCCAGCAGCTTGTCTGCAGCCTTTGGAGGCGAACAAGAGACCCAGTACTTC,CASSLSAAFGGEQETQYF
TRBV25-1,-,TRBJ2-7,-,TGTGCCAGCAGTTCAGGCGACCCATGGGGGGAGCAGTACTTC,CASSSGDPWGEQYF
TRBV7-2,-,TRBJ2-3,-,TGTGCCAGCAGTTTGGGGATTAGAACAGATACGCAGTATTTT,CASSLGIRTDTQYF
TRBV12-5,TRBD1,TRBJ2-7,-,TGTGCTAGTGGTCCTTCACAGGGGGCGTTCGACGCACCCTACGAGCAGTACTTC,CASGPSQGAFDAPYEQYF
TRBV7-2,-,TRBJ2-1,few,TGTGCCAGCAGCTTAGTAGGGGACGGGGTGTCTTCCTACAATGAGCAGTTCTTC,CASSLVGDGVSSYNEQFF
TRBV6-6,-,TRBJ2-1,-,TGTGCCAGCAGTTCCCTCATGGGTGCAGGACCCTACAATGAGCAGTTCTTC,CASSSLMGAGPYNEQFF
TRBV7-9,-,TRBJ1-5,-,TGTGCCAGCAGCTTGGGGGACGCACCCCAGCATTTT,CASSLGDAPQHF
TRBV4-1,-,TRBJ2-1,-,TGCGCCAGCAGCCGCTTAGAGTTGGGGTTTTACAGTGAGCAGTTCTTC,CASSRLELGFYSEQFF
TRBV4-1,-,TRBJ2-7,-,TGCGCCAGCAGCCAAGATCGGCCAGTATCCTACGAGCAGTACTTC,CASSQDRPVSYEQYF
TRBV29-1,-,TRBJ2-7,-,TGCAGCGTTGAAGGGGTTAGCGGAGGGACCTACGAGCAGTACTTC,CSVEGVSGGTYEQYF
TRBV12-3/TRBV12-4,-,TRBJ2-2,-,TGTGCCAGCAGTTTAAGGATGTCGAACACCGGGGAGCTGTTTTTT,CASSLRMSNTGELFF
TRBV7-2,-,TRBJ2-3,-,TGTGCCAGCAGCCCCCGGCCCTCGGTGGGAGATACGCAGTATTTT,CASSPRPSVGDTQYF
TRBV5-1,-,TRBJ1-2,-,TGCGCCAGCAGCTTGGATGGGGGCGGGGACTATGGCTACACCTTC,CASSLDGGGDYGYTF
TRBV14,TRBD2,TRBJ2-7,-,TGTGCCAGCAGCCAAGTTGCGGGAGGGCCCCACGAGCAGTACTTC,CASSQVAGGPHEQYF
TRBV12-3/TRBV12-4,TRBD2,TRBJ2-1,few,TGTGTCAGCAGTACTCTGACTAGCGGGGGTTGGAAATCCTACAATGAGCAGTTCTTC,CVSSTLTSGGWKSYNEQFF
TRBV20-1,TRBD1,TRBJ2-2,-,TGCAGTGCTAGAGATCACCGACAGGGGCCGGTCACCGGGGAGCTGTTTTTT,CSARDHRQGPVTGELFF
TRBV6-6,-,TRBJ2-3,-,TGTGCCAGCAGTTACGGGGGGGCCCCAGATACGCAGTATTTT,CASSYGGAPDTQYF
TRBV20-1,TRBD2,TRBJ2-3,once,TGCAGTGCGCGACTAGCGGGGGTGAGCACAGATACGCAGTATTTT,CSARLAGVSTDTQYF
TRBV4-1,-,TRBJ2-5,-,TGCGCCAGCAGCCGAGAAAGGACAGCGAATCAAGAGACCCAGTACTTC,CASSRERTANQETQYF
TRBV7-9,TRBD1,TRBJ1-2,-,TGTGCCAGCGCAATAGGGCCAGGGGGCTTTGGCTACACCTTC,CASAIGPGGFGYTF
TRBV29-1,-,TRBJ1-1,-,TGCAGCGTTCAAGACTGGGGGGGGACTGAAGCTTTCTTT,CSVQDWGGTEAFF
TRBV7-2,-,TRBJ2-5,-,TGTGCCAGCAGCTTAGCCCCGGCAGGGTACCAAGAGACCCAGCACTTC,CASSLAPAGYQETQHF
TRBV11-2,-,TRBJ2-7,few,TGTGCCAGCAGCTTAGACCCCGGATACTACGAGCAGTACTTC,CASSLDPGYYEQYF
TRBV7-2,-,TRBJ2-3,-,TGTGCCAGCAGCTCTGACCCCGTTGATACGCAGTATTTT,CASSSDPVDTQYF
TRBV2,-,TRBJ1-5,-,TGTGCCAGCAGTGACTCGGGCAGGGCGGGCGGTCAGCCCCAGCATTTT,CASSDSGRAGGQPQHF
TRBV12-3/TRBV12-4,TRBD2,TRBJ2-1,-,TGTGCCAGCAGTTCTACTCTAGCGGGACTTAATGAGCAGTTCTTC,CASSSTLAGLNEQFF
TRBV7-9,-,TRBJ1-2,-,TGTGCCAGCATCCCGGGAGGAGGGATGAGTGGCTACACCTTC,CASIPGGGMSGYTF
TRBV12-3/TRBV12-4,-,TRBJ2-1,-,TGTGCCAGCTGTTCCCTGCCTTACAATGAGCAGTTCTTC,CASCSLPYNEQFF
TRBV2,TRBD1,TRBJ2-2,-,TGTGCCAGCAGTCCGACAGGGAAGGTCGGGGAGCTGTTTTTT,CASSPTGKVGELFF
TRBV25-1,TRBD1,TRBJ1-2,-,TGTGCCGCAGGGACAGCTTATGGCTACACCTTC,CAAGTAYGYTF
TRBV20-1,TRBD2,TRBJ2-3,-,TGCAGTGCGGGGACTAGCGGGGGTGATACGCAGTATTTT,CSAGTSGGDTQYF
TRBV20-1,-,TRBJ2-5,-,TGCAGTGCTAGCCTTAGGGATCCAGGGACGGAGACCCAGTACTTC,CSASLRDPGTETQYF
TRBV5-1,-,TRBJ2-1,-,TGCGCCAGCAGCTTGGAACCCAGGGCCCCGAGCTCCTACAATGAGCAGTTCTTC,CASSLEPRAPSSYNEQFF
TRBV7-6,-,TRBJ2-1,-,TGTGCCAGCAGCTTGTTTGACGGGAGCGTCTGCAATGAGCAGTTCTTC,CASSLFDGSVCNEQFF
TRBV27,-,TRBJ1-2,few,TGTGCCAGCAGTTGGACGATGGGGAGTTCGAACTATGGCTACACCTTC,CASSWTMGSSNYGYTF
TRBV12-3/TRBV12-4,-,TRBJ2-3,-,TGTGCCAGCACCCGTTTCGGGGGTAACACAGATACGCAGTATTTT,CASTRFGGNTDTQYF
TRBV5-5,TRBD2,TRBJ2-7,-,TGTGCCAGCAGCTGGGGACTAGCGGGAGTTAACGAGCAGTACTTC,CASSWGLAGVNEQYF
TRBV5-1,TRBD1,TRBJ1-5,few,TGCGCCAGCAGCTTGGAGGCAGGGGGTCAGCCCCAGCATTTT,CASSLEAGGQPQHF
TRBV20-1,-,TRBJ2-7,many,TGCAGTGCCAAGGGCGGTGAGCTACGAGGGCAGTACTTC,CSAKGGELRGQYF
TRBV5-6,TRBD1,TRBJ1-2,-,TGTGCCAGCAGCTCCCCAGGACAGGGGGCGCTGGGCTACACCTTC,CASSSPGQGALGYTF